One TCR beta chain is described in this entry. Its antigen is still unknown. Measured with immunoSEQ multiplex PCR; TCRdb has only the in-frame clones, and not every one. The sample includes about 480,000 clones, around nine tenths of them seen just once. Treatment denoted: roughly 19 received Ad26.COV2.S at low or high dose, single or two shots; several received placebo; per-sample allocation not given. Specimens were obtained on day 63 following the first vaccine or placebo injection. Germline CDR1 reads LNHDA; CDR2 reads SQIVND (reference sequence). The V end lost 3 bases, the J end lost 6 bases, and 14 bases lay between the germline ends. CDR3 length equals 14 residues. This specimen belongs to a study of Ad26.COV2.S vaccination and SARS-CoV-2 variants. Study-level findings and limits: Placebo recipients had lower spike-specific TCR breadth than vaccine recipients. Similar non-spike TCR breadth was seen in vaccine and placebo recipients.

The chain uses TRBV19 and TRBJ2-5; D is unclear. Specimen: peripheral blood, collected in a trial of Ad26.COV2.S vaccine versus placebo. This TCR was sampled from a person between 18 and 60 years old who received the Ad26.COV2.S COVID-19 vaccine or a placebo. CDR3 region: CASSIPQSPQTQYF. DNA for the CDR3: TGTGCCAGTAGTATCCCACAAAGTCCTCAGACCCAGTACTTC.